Below are 6 T cell receptor beta chains sequenced from a single sample in a study of OX40 agonist ivuxolimab in advanced cancers. The table came from immunoSEQ multiplex PCR; TCRdb's copy has only in-frame clones and leaves some out. The sample lists 61,000 or so clones, approximately 90% occurring once. Sequencing was performed on CD4+ or CD8+ T cells sorted from blood, taken in a trial of the OX40 agonist ivuxolimab. Receptor source: an adult with an advanced solid tumor such as melanoma, head and neck, liver or kidney cancer.

The rearrangement joins TRBV4-2 to TRBJ2-5; 13 bases align to TRBD2. V shed 2 bases, J shed 2 bases, and the junction held 8 bases outside the gene matches. This CDR3 has 18 amino acids. Germline CDR1 reads LGHNA; CDR2 reads YNFKEQ. CDR3 nucleotide sequence: TGTGCCAGCAGCCAATCCTTAGGACTAGCGGGGGTTCAAGAGACCCAGTACTTC. Amino acid sequence: CASSQSLGLAGVQETQYF.

V usage is TRBV18 and J usage is TRBJ2-3; 11 bases map to TRBD2. This CDR3 contains 16 residues. Germline V lookup: CDR1 KGHSH, CDR2 LQKENI. With V trimmed by 5 bases and J by 1 base, 5 bases remained unmatched. Written as DNA, the CDR3 is TGTGCCAGCTCAGCTGGACTAGCGGGTGGCACAGATACGCAGTATTTT. Translated: CASSAGLAGGTDTQYF.

This clone has just one count. This chain links TRBV5-1 with TRBJ1-3; 7 nucleotides agree with TRBD1. Germline-derived CDR1 and CDR2 are SGHRS and YFSETQ. This CDR3 is built from 17 residues. V lost 0 bases and J lost 4; bases outside the gene matches: 10. CDR3: CASSLGTGLEGGNTIYF. CDR3 nucleotide sequence: TGCGCCAGCAGCTTGGGGACAGGACTCGAGGGAGGAAACACCATATATTTT.

This clone showed up just once. CDR3 sequence (DNA): TGCGCCAGCAGCTTGACCGGGACACAAAGTGAAGCTTTCTTT. Translation: CASSLTGTQSEAFF. The chain links TRBV5-1 to TRBJ1-1; D perhaps matches TRBD1 (6 bases). Germline V CDR1 and CDR2: SGHRS, YFSETQ. CDR3 length: 14 residues. V dropped 1 base and J dropped 7 bases, with 14 bases sitting between them.

V usage is TRBV15 and J usage is TRBJ2-3; D gene uncertain. This CDR3 is built from 14 residues. Germline CDR1 is LNHNV and CDR2 is YYDKDF (reference sequence). The V end lost 4 bases, the J end lost 0 bases, and 8 bases lay between the germline ends. The CDR3 protein is CATSTTVSTDTQYF. CDR3 in DNA: TGTGCCACCAGCACGACTGTTAGCACAGATACGCAGTATTTT. The variable domain in full, completed from reference TRBV15 and TRBJ2-3, reads DAMVIQNPRYQVTQFGKPVTLSCSQTLNHNVMYWYQQKSSQAPKLLFHYYDKDFNNEADTPDNFQSRRPNTSFCFLDIRSPGLGDTAMYLCATSTTVSTDTQYFGPGTRLTVL.

V usage is TRBV11-2 and J usage is TRBJ1-1; possible D gene TRBD1, 6 bases. Between the trimmed V and J ends, which lost 4 bases and 0 bases, there was a span of 9 bases. This CDR3 has 14 residues. In germline, CDR1 is SGHAT, CDR2 FQNNGV. The CDR3 DNA reads TGTGCCAGCAGCTGGGGGGCGATGAACACTGAAGCTTTCTTT. Amino acids: CASSWGAMNTEAFF.